The subject of this entry is one T cell receptor beta chain. Its specificity is unknown. The data originate from a study of T cell responses to AZD1222 COVID-19 vaccine. V was cut by 4 bases and J by 8 bases, with 7 bases left in between. The CDR3 extends over 12 amino acids. The V gene's germline CDR1 is SGHDT and CDR2 YYEEEE. Whole-study results and caveats: After the peak T cell response, and only then, were repertoires sampled. Females outnumbered males among donors, who were mostly white British; clonal diversity was possibly underestimated. Variant regions that are unmutated are reportedly the target of nearly half of spike-specific TCRs.

Repertoires were generated with immunoSEQ multiplex PCR, while TCRdb's copy carries only in-frame clones and drops some. The table has some 190,000 clones, approximately 91% seen once. The sequence came from an adult who received the AZD1222 COVID-19 vaccine. This sample comprised peripheral blood, obtained 28 days after the second AZD1222 dose. V usage is TRBV5-6 and J usage is TRBJ1-6, with a weak D call TRBD1 (5 bases). CDR3 sequence reads: CASSLTDSPLHF. In nucleotides, the CDR3 is TGTGCCAGCAGCCTGACAGATTCACCCCTCCACTTT.